Given below is one T cell receptor beta chain in context. Its antigen remains unknown. TCRdb reworked the 5' RACE reads into one entry per CDR3 protein, no DNA. This sample contains about 350,000 distinct CDR3 sequences. The data were taken from a study of monozygotic twins with inflammatory bowel disease. Germline V gene data show CDR1 as DFQATT and CDR2 as SNEGSKA (reference sequence). The CDR3 contains 14 residues. Study-level results: IBD patients, compared with healthy twins, shared fewer clonotypes with others (especially with disease activity).

Sequenced: blood. The clonotype comes from a human donor with ulcerative colitis or Crohn's disease, or a healthy co-twin of an affected twin (not recorded which). The chain carries TRBV20-1 and TRBJ1-2; the D call of TRBD1 rests on TCRdb alone, since no DNA is present to check it. The CDR3 is CSADRQGANYGYTF.